Listed below are T cell receptor beta chains from one sample, sequenced in a study of blood T cell repertoires in COVID-19. Data came from immunoSEQ multiplex PCR; TCRdb stores just in-frame clones and leaves some out. The sample shows 280,000 or so clones, 70% to 90% of them seen only once. The sequencing input was PBMCs or T cells enriched from blood (not recorded which). All receptors come from a man aged 25 to 45 who had recovered from COVID-19. CDR3s include the opening cysteine and the closing phenylalanine or tryptophan. A D gene is named only where the DNA matches it firmly. Clone size is stated in some rows and not others, as once, few, many or a class when expanded.

v_call	d_call	clone_size	j_call	cdr3_nt	cdr3_aa
TRBV2	-	-	TRBJ2-3	TGTGCCAGCAGGAAGGGCGGGGACGCAGATACGCAGTATTTT	CASRKGGDADTQYF
TRBV14	TRBD1	-	TRBJ1-3	TGTGCCAGCAGCCTAAACAGGGGGCTGAGAGGAAACACCATATATTTT	CASSLNRGLRGNTIYF
TRBV11-2	-	-	TRBJ2-7	TGTGCCAGCAGCATACTTATAGGGGCGTCCGAGCAGTACTTC	CASSILIGASEQYF
TRBV9	-	-	TRBJ1-1	TGTGCCAGCAGCGCCGATCCTAGGAACACTGAAGCTTTCTTT	CASSADPRNTEAFF
TRBV7-9	TRBD1	once	TRBJ1-5	TGTGCCAGCAGCCCCACGACAGGGGTAAGCAATCAGCCCCAGCATTTT	CASSPTTGVSNQPQHF
TRBV4-1	TRBD1	-	TRBJ1-1	TGCGCCGTCGGACGGGGACAGGGGACGAACACTGAAGCTTTCTTT	CAVGRGQGTNTEAFF
TRBV30	-	-	TRBJ1-3	TGTGCCTGGAGTGAAACAGGGACTGGAAACACCATATATTTT	CAWSETGTGNTIYF
TRBV2	TRBD1	-	TRBJ1-5	TGTGCCAGCAGTGAGGGACAGGGGGCGACTCAGCCCCAGCATTTT	CASSEGQGATQPQHF
TRBV7-9	-	-	TRBJ2-3	TGTGCCAGCAGCTTAGTTCTCACAGATACGCAGTATTTT	CASSLVLTDTQYF
TRBV24-1	TRBD2	-	TRBJ2-1	TGTGCCACCAGTGATGACACTAGCGGGGGGGGATACAATGAGCAGTTCTTC	CATSDDTSGGGYNEQFF
TRBV4-3	-	-	TRBJ1-3	TGCGCCAGCAGCCCAGGAGGAAACACCATATATTTT	CASSPGGNTIYF
TRBV5-4	TRBD1	-	TRBJ1-6	TGTGCCAGCAGCTTGGACAGGGGGTTCAATTCACCCCTCCACTTT	CASSLDRGFNSPLHF
TRBV18	TRBD1	-	TRBJ1-2	TGTGCCAGCTCATTAGGCGGGACAGGTTATGGCTACACCTTC	CASSLGGTGYGYTF
TRBV7-3	TRBD1	-	TRBJ2-1	TGTGCCAGCAGCTCGACGGGACAGGACTCCTACAATGAGCAGTTCTTC	CASSSTGQDSYNEQFF
TRBV6-4	-	many	TRBJ2-2	TGTGCCAGCAGTGACTCGAGGCAGGGCAACACCGGGGAGCTGTTTTTT	CASSDSRQGNTGELFF
TRBV15	TRBD1	-	TRBJ2-7	TGTGCCACCAGCAGAAACCAGGGGGCGGGAATCCACGAGCAGTACTTC	CATSRNQGAGIHEQYF
TRBV5-4	TRBD2	-	TRBJ2-5	TGTGCCAGCAGCTTATCGCGGGGGGGCCGGGAGACCCAGTACTTC	CASSLSRGGRETQYF
TRBV7-2	TRBD1	-	TRBJ1-2	TGTGCCAGCAGCTTATCAGGGGGTAGAGTTGGCTACACCTTC	CASSLSGGRVGYTF
TRBV6-1	TRBD1	-	TRBJ1-1	TGTGCCAGCACTACGGGACAGGTCCGCACTGAAGCTTTCTTT	CASTTGQVRTEAFF
TRBV3-1/TRBV3-2	-	-	TRBJ1-2	TGTGCCAGCAGCCAGGGAGGTCCCAGGGTTAGAGGTGGCTACACCTTC	CASSQGGPRVRGGYTF
TRBV7-8	TRBD1	-	TRBJ2-7	TGTGCCAGCAGCTCTTACAGGGGTTACGAGCAGTACTTC	CASSSYRGYEQYF
TRBV3-1/TRBV3-2	-	-	TRBJ1-1	TGTGCCAGCAGCCTTACACAGAACACTGAAGCTTTCTTT	CASSLTQNTEAFF
TRBV5-1	TRBD1	-	TRBJ1-4	TGCGCCAGCAGCTCGACAGGGGCGGGGGAAAAACTGTTTTTT	CASSSTGAGEKLFF
TRBV5-5	-	-	TRBJ2-1	TGTGCCAGCAGCTTTAGGCCTCAAGGGGGTATTGAGCAGTTCTTC	CASSFRPQGGIEQFF
TRBV11-2	TRBD1	-	TRBJ2-5	TGTGCCAGCCTTGAGGGGGCCGATAAGACCCAGTACTTC	CASLEGADKTQYF
TRBV25-1	-	-	TRBJ1-1	TGTGCCAGCAGAGAACAGGGTAACACTGAAGCTTTCTTT	CASREQGNTEAFF
TRBV4-1	-	-	TRBJ1-1	TGCGCCAGCAGCCAAGCCTTCGAGGGCCCTGAAGCTTTCTTT	CASSQAFEGPEAFF
TRBV7-8	TRBD2	-	TRBJ2-1	TGTGCCAGCAGCGCCATTCTAGCGGGGTCTTACAATGAGCAGTTCTTC	CASSAILAGSYNEQFF
TRBV5-6	-	-	TRBJ2-3	TGTGCCAGCAGCTTAGGAGGGCGCAGGAATTTT	CASSLGGRRNF